Listed here is a single T cell receptor (beta chain). Its target is not known. This sample was included in a study of beta chain features in type 1 diabetes. Study observations and caveats: The study found fewer insertions and more deletions at VDJ junctions in type 1 diabetes patients.

As every portion of the isolated RNA was reverse transcribed, the sequencing read expressed TCRB transcripts. This table comes from immunoSEQ multiplex PCR, and its TCRdb copy is limited to in-frame clones, with some not included. The table lists 250,000 to 350,000 clones, roughly 9.6% of them singletons. The CDR3 length is 15 residues. Germline V lookup: CDR1 KGHSH, CDR2 LQKENI. V shed 6 bases, J shed 3 bases, and the junction held 10 bases outside the gene matches. The sequenced sample consisted of naive CD4+ T cells from blood. This clonotype was sampled from a woman aged 30 to 39 in good health. The chain employs TRBV18 and TRBJ2-7; TRBD1 agrees at 8 bases. CDR3 bases: TGTGCCAGCTCTAGGGGGCAGGGGGCCCTCTACGAGCAGTACTTC. Amino acid sequence: CASSRGQGALYEQYF.